This T cell receptor beta chain emerged from a study of shared clonotypes between healthy human individuals. Findings and caveats of the study: Larger estimated richness was generally seen in naive subsets than in memory subsets. Sampling covered nothing but blood. Tissue TCR repertoires likely differ from those found in blood. All-four-donor shared clonotypes had higher generation probabilities than non-shared clonotypes did. The small donor group covered limited genetic and exposure diversity.

A remark on this clone: Its cognate antigen is unknown.

The germline V gene encodes CDR1 LGHNA and CDR2 YNFKEQ. The V and J ends lost 3 bases and 3 bases, in that order; junction bases with no gene match: 5. The CDR3 contains 15 residues. Terminally differentiated effector memory CD45RA+ cells were excluded by CCR7 positive selection of CD45RO-negative cells. TCRdb keeps only in-frame clones here, not all; method: immunoSEQ multiplex PCR. Among some 2.1 million clones listed, approximately 94% were seen once. The TCR was taken from a man between 18 and 35 years old in good health. The V gene is TRBV4-2, the J gene TRBJ2-7; TRBD1 matches at 10 bases. Material for sequencing was naive CD8+ T cells sorted from blood. CDR3 sequence reads: CASSQTGTGDYEQYF. CDR3 sequence (DNA): TGTGCCAGCAGCCAGACCGGGACAGGGGACTACGAGCAGTACTTC.